This T cell receptor beta chain was identified during a study of cytomegalovirus exposure and HLA in healthy donors (dated by TCRdb to 2015 to 2018). Looking at the study overall: An earlier analysis of some 600 of the donors reported 276 Gb of sequence data and 117 million unique TCR beta sequences obtained from approximately 180 million T cells. Class I and class II HLA loci were covered by the typing at four-digit resolution. Five DR-DQ haplotypes were treated as single units for association and clustering because of strong linkage in the cohort. The study used immunosequencing to profile the T cell repertoires of approximately 650 subjects and linked those repertoires to cytomegalovirus serostatus. An earlier analysis of 500 to 650 of the donors applied high-throughput TCR beta sequencing to assess whether each TCR beta V gene segment acted as functional or pseudogenic. The study aimed to test whether signatures of past pathogen exposure could be identified by cataloging public T cell receptors. Among 300 to 450 genotyped donors of the cohort, an average of around 240,000 unique TCR beta nucleotide sequences were sequenced per donor, roughly 18% of them non-productive. Rather than using new phenotypic data, the later analysis identified candidate immune exposures from TCR beta sequences and from how often those sequences occurred across donors. Genome-wide SNP genotypes for about 55% of the roughly 670 donors were used in a later genetic analysis, which treated that subset as a discovery cohort. A later analysis re-examined previously published TCR beta repertoires from just over 650 donors and added high-resolution HLA genotyping to investigate patterns of TCR occurrence. To predict cytomegalovirus infection status, the study combined high-throughput TCR immunosequencing, statistical association of individual TCRs with disease status, and machine learning. Of the roughly 400 genotyped donors, 81% were placed in the genetic ancestry cluster associated with self-reported Caucasian donors. Donor age, sex, ethnicity and CMV serostatus were compiled alongside the repertoire data. An early release that covered roughly 600 HLA-typed donors contained approximately 300 gigabases of sequencing data and around 85 million unique TCR sequences. Every repertoire in the discovery cohort had been generated on one and the same sequencing platform. Besides the first cohort of more than 650 subjects, a separate validation cohort made up of 120 different subjects was used. The number of donors typed differed by locus, with about 629-640 for A, B, C, DRB1 and DQB1, roughly 520 for DQA1, about 610 for DPA1, and around 460 for DPB1.

Findings and caveats that apply to the study as a whole: HLA typing was unavailable for some donors at each locus, so association tests used only the typed subset. V-gene and J-gene trimming of TCR beta chains was associated with a missense DCLRE1C variant in a later genetic analysis, and the association was replicated in an independent cohort. A further reported finding was that TCR beta sequences accurately predicted the HLA-A and HLA-B alleles for most subjects in the first cohort. The classifier was reported to diagnose cytomegalovirus status with high specificity and sensitivity in both the original and validation cohorts. In an earlier analysis of 450 to 750 of the donors, most TCR beta V segments appeared in productive rearrangements about 87% or about 30% of the time, broadly matching IMGT annotations. Several of the top co-occurrence clusters appeared to be linked to parvovirus B19, influenza, CMV and Epstein-Barr virus, according to a later analysis. Assigning TCR associations to individual alleles was difficult when HLA alleles, especially DR and DQ, strongly co-occurred. Most TCR sequences were seen in very few donors, while some public TCRs were found in many individuals. The authors suggested that the approach could potentially be extended to other disease states and immunological phenotypes. According to a later analysis, TCR association rates differed among HLA loci, with DRB1 alleles showing the most associated TCRs and HLA-C alleles showing the fewest. A cluster of highly shared sequence variants was judged likely to represent a technical artifact of the sequencing pipeline. Because counts were too low, roughly 17 rarely observed V segments, including chromosome 9 orphons, were left out of the earlier analysis of about 620 of the donors. Specific HLA alleles were associated with 15,000 to 20,000 TCR beta sequences at a false discovery rate of 0.05 in a later analysis. Most CMV-associated TCR beta chains appeared to be HLA-restricted in a later analysis, and the HLA associations seemed to be driven largely by CMV exposure. In a later analysis, HLA-associated TCR beta chains were found to be more clonally expanded and to have lower generation probabilities than equally common non-associated chains. Immune exposure information for the cohort was limited to CMV serostatus. Some IMGT-functional V segments, including TRBV6-2 and TRBV6-3, could not be distinguished by the 87-base-pair reads and were therefore excluded. The cohort was sequenced for TCR beta chains only, and without alpha or paired-chain data the features that could be detected were limited. In vitro tests confirmed that three of the cytomegalovirus-associated TCR beta chains recognize cytomegalovirus antigens. Presence/absence analyses assumed roughly uniform sequencing depth across donors, an assumption that may not hold. Correlated functional status among segregating V segments might be attributable to linkage disequilibrium, but an unknown experimental factor could not be ruled out. According to a later genetic analysis, donors in an Asian-associated ancestry cluster had fewer N-insertions in productive TCRs than the approximately 630-donor mean. A total of fewer than 200 TCR beta chains were listed by the study as associated with cytomegalovirus.

The library was generated by the immunoSEQ multiplex PCR assay. For the multiplex PCR, a mixture combining 60 forward primers for TCR Vbeta segments and 13 reverse primers for TCR Jbeta segments was used. Amplification of the CDR3 region of rearranged TCR beta genes was performed with a multiplex PCR assay on genomic DNA. Amplified TCR beta libraries were sequenced as 87-base-pair reads on the Illumina HiSeq System. The paper's data handling went like this. In a later analysis, tens of millions of unique TCR beta chains were counted across the roughly 610 repertoires, and roughly 11 million of these chains were shared by at least two donors. To remove PCR and sequencing errors, raw reads were error-corrected and collapsed into unique sequences using a nearest-neighbor algorithm that merged closely related sequences. To assign V, D and J gene segments, CDR3 sequences were aligned to IMGT reference sequences. For a sequence to be retained, at least a six-nucleotide match to both a V gene segment and a J gene segment was required. Rearrangements were called productive when the CDR3 lacked stop codons and stayed in frame with V and J; all others were non-productive. CDR3 was defined by IMGT convention, running from the second conserved V-encoded cysteine to the conserved J-encoded phenylalanine. The earlier analysis of about 570 of the donors excluded any sequence lacking an unambiguous match to a single V gene segment. In an earlier analysis of approximately 560 of the donors, a V segment was called functional when productive rearrangements were above 56.7%, and segregating when the standard deviation between donors exceeded 5%. A statistical classification framework was built to diagnose cytomegalovirus status from the catalog of TCR beta chain sequences. A later analysis assigned V and J genes by comparing TCR nucleotide sequences with IMGT/GENE-DB human TR gene sequences. Using the TCRdist pipeline, a later analysis assigned CDR3 sequences along with most-parsimonious VDJ recombination scenarios. In a later analysis, each TCR beta chain was defined by its CDR3 amino acid sequence together with its V-gene family, and reads lacking a unique V-gene family were excluded. A later analysis removed 592 highly shared, low-generation-probability nucleotide sequences to deal with suspected cross-contamination and a sequencing artifact. For each public chain, a later analysis derived a clonal expansion index from normalized ranks of inferred template counts within each repertoire. In a later analysis, generation probabilities were computed using a VDJ recombination model fitted to out-of-frame rearrangements, and the results were checked against IGoR. In a later analysis, TCR-TCR, TCR-HLA and TCR-CMV co-occurrence was scored with hypergeometric tests, and a repertoire-size bias correction was applied to TCR pairs. To estimate false discovery rates, a later analysis permuted the HLA or CMV assignments 20 times. In a later analysis, co-occurring TCRs were grouped using DBSCAN, with TCRdist sequence similarity added in when clustering inside HLA-allele-positive subsets. Co-occurrence clustering excluded repertoires with fewer than 30,000 or more than 120,000 public chains, plus five with anomalous nucleotide sharing. TCRdb re-hosts the immuneACCESS table, in-frame sequences only. Its copies lack some clones; in the studies checked, an unresolved V gene accounts for under half of them, and the cause for the rest is not known. V and J calls plus clone size are reproduced from that table; the DNA served to infer D and trimming. The sample includes tens of thousands of clones, with approximately 80% observed a single time. Around a quarter of the sample is in the top ten clones.

Reading the germline V gene gives CDR1 SGDLS and CDR2 YYNGEE. V loses 0 bases of germline sequence and J loses 4 bases, and the interval between the two ends is 8 bases. Counted from cysteine to phenylalanine, this CDR3 has 14 amino acids. The CDR3 DNA has 42 bases and is translated from base 1. Remarks on this clone: Its antigen specificity is not known. The sample holds no much larger clone one base away, and base qualities are not on file.

In total, 666 healthy bone marrow donors made up the cohort. At the time of sampling, all cohort members were nominally healthy, though unrecorded immune exposures were likely present. The donor was CMV seropositive and belonged to the group of more than 250 seropositive cohort members. A peripheral blood sample was provided by each donor, and peripheral blood mononuclear cells were used for TCR beta sequencing. The Qiagen DNeasy Blood Extraction Kit was used to extract genomic DNA from the blood cell samples. This TCR came from a woman in her fifties or sixties in good health and CMV-seropositive. The sample consisted of PBMCs. The chain was built from TRBV9 and TRBJ1-3, with TRBD1 as a weak D call on 6 bases. The CDR3 in this case is CASSVEGGGNTIYF. The DNA is TGTGCCAGCAGCGTAGAGGGGGGGGGAAACACCATATATTTT.